This T cell receptor (beta chain) originates from a study of spatial heterogeneity in lung cancer. Study-wide context: There were around 72 donors, all of them untreated patients with early-stage non-small cell lung cancer. Detection consistently captured more beta-chain sequences than alpha-chain sequences. Sequencing covered available follow-up PBMC samples collected a median of roughly 2 years after resection. Study-level results: Ubiquitous expanded tumor TCRs were observed in blood more at resection than follow-up.

V lost 0 bases, J lost 0 bases, and 9 bases lay in between. Germline CDR1 is SGHAT and CDR2 is FQNNGV. The CDR3 totals 16 residues. This sample's time point: blood at routine non-recurrence follow-up after resection. Extraction of whole RNA from tumor, nontumor lung or frozen PBMC preceded unsorted sequencing. Of note for this clonotype: Antigen: not known.

TCRdb processed the 5' RACE reads anew with MiXCR; each CDR3 protein has one entry. Of roughly 120,000 distinct CDR3 sequences in the sample, more than 9% were seen once. The V call is TRBV11-2, the J call TRBJ1-3; D remains unclear. This clonotype was obtained from a male donor with early-stage non-small cell lung cancer. The sequencing used PBMCs, collected at follow-up. The CDR3 spells CASSLEPVYSGNTIYF. The CDR3 coding sequence is TGTGCCAGCAGCTTAGAACCAGTTTACTCTGGAAACACCATATATTTT.